This TCR beta chain was profiled in a study of blood T cell repertoires in COVID-19. Overall study: Samples taken during acute and convalescent COVID-19 were collected in the United States, Italy and Spain.

The protocol was immunoSEQ multiplex PCR, while the TCRdb copy is restricted to in-frame clones and leaves out a portion. The sample gives about half a million clones, approximately 83% of which show up once; under 4% is in the top ten. Worth noting for this clone: The same CDR3 arises from other DNA sequences in this sample as well.

Sequenced material: peripheral blood. The origin of this receptor is a human donor in a cohort sampled during active COVID-19.

CDR3 DNA sequence: TGTGCCAGCAGCTTAGGGACAGCGACCTACGAGCAGTACTTC. It encodes CASSLGTATYEQYF. This chain uses TRBV5-6 with TRBJ2-7; 7 bases fit TRBD1. V trimming: 2 bases; J trimming: 2 bases; junction bases outside the gene matches: 4. The germline gives CDR1 SGHDT, CDR2 YYEEEE. This CDR3 comprises 14 residues.